Sequencing of this TCR beta chain was carried out in a study of cytomegalovirus exposure and HLA in healthy donors. The CDR3 extends over 17 amino acids. In this sample, this clone turned up a few times. Its antigen remains unidentified. Study-level findings and limits: An analysis done earlier found most TCR beta V segments productive about 90% or about 30% of the time.

The PCR employed 60 Vbeta primers together with 13 Jbeta primers. In the original workflow: A later analysis tallied 75 million to 80 million unique TCR beta chains, approximately 10 million of them shared. Method: immunoSEQ multiplex PCR; TCRdb's copy keeps in-frame clones and lacks some. For V, J and clone size, that table is used; D and trimming come from the DNA. The sample shows 200,000 to 250,000 clones, around four fifths of them seen only once. The clonotype comes from a woman in her fifties or sixties in good health and CMV-seropositive. Sequenced sample: PBMCs. The rearrangement links TRBV21-1 to TRBJ2-1; the D call in the table, TRBD1, was not verified against the DNA. TRBV21-1 is a pseudogene. CDR3 amino acids: CASSKCVGGAGAEKQFF. The CDR3 nucleotides read TGTGCCAGCAGCAAATGCGTTGGTGGAGCAGGGGCCGAAAAACAGTTCTTC.